These 31 T cell receptor beta chains were sequenced from one sample in a study of OX40 agonist ivuxolimab in advanced cancers. Some clones are missing from TCRdb's copy, which holds only in-frame ones; the method was immunoSEQ multiplex PCR. The profile shows some 99,000 clones, roughly 89% of them singletons. The sequencing here drew on CD4+ or CD8+ T cells sorted from blood, taken in a trial of the OX40 agonist ivuxolimab. These TCRs come from an adult with an advanced solid tumor such as melanoma, head and neck, liver or kidney cancer.

The chain recombines TRBV18 with TRBJ1-1; 7 nucleotides match TRBD1. V dropped 4 bases and J dropped 5; count of bases not matched to a gene: 7. The CDR3 totals 14 residues. Germline CDR1 reads KGHSH; CDR2 reads LQKENI. CDR3 in amino acids: CASSQGAKETEAFF. For the CDR3, the DNA is TGTGCCAGCTCACAGGGGGCGAAGGAGACTGAAGCTTTCTTT.

Comment on this clone: Other DNA sequences in this sample translate to the same CDR3. The rearrangement joins TRBV2 to TRBJ2-5, with D perhaps being TRBD1 or TRBD2 (5 bases each). Germline V CDR1 and CDR2: SNHLY, FYNNEI. This CDR3 is built from 13 residues. Between the trimmed V and J ends, which lost 8 bases and 4 bases, there was a span of 14 bases. As DNA, the CDR3 is TGTGCCAGCCGGTTTGATGGGGGAGAGACCCAGTACTTC. It yields the protein CASRFDGGETQYF.

Regarding this clone: The identical CDR3 is also encoded by other nucleotide sequences in the sample. This chain connects TRBV29-1 to TRBJ1-1, with D possibly being TRBD1 (5 bases). The CDR3 is made up of 14 amino acids. CDR1 is SQVTM, CDR2 ANQGSEA, per germline. V was pared by 2 bases and J by 4 bases, with 14 bases between. CDR3 DNA: TGCAGCGTTGAAAGTCTAGGGGAGGTCACTGAAGCTTTCTTT. Its translation is CSVESLGEVTEAFF.

The CDR3 region has the DNA TGTGCCAGCAGCCCTCCCCGGGGCTCGAAATCAACTAATGAAAAACTGTTTTTT. The encoded protein is CASSPPRGSKSTNEKLFF. The chain combines TRBV16 with TRBJ1-4, with TRBD1 as a possible D gene (5 bases). Trimming removed 4 bases at V and 0 bases at J, with 18 bases between. This CDR3 comprises 18 residues. Germline CDR1 reads KGHSY; CDR2 reads FQNENV.

The chain recombines TRBV5-6 with TRBJ2-5; 9 nucleotides align to TRBD1. Germline V gives CDR1 SGHDT, CDR2 YYEEEE. This CDR3 spans 15 amino acids. With 3 bases clipped from V and 5 bases from J, the junction kept 8 bases outside the gene matches. The CDR3 DNA reads TGTGCCAGCAGCTCTGACGGGACAGGGCACGAGACCCAGTACTTC. As protein: CASSSDGTGHETQYF.

The table lists this clone with a count of one. V gene TRBV6-1 combines with J gene TRBJ1-6; tentatively, D is TRBD1 (5 bases). The germline gives CDR1 MNHNS, CDR2 SASEGT. V was clipped by 4 bases and J by 3 bases, with 13 bases between them. The CDR3 loop spans 16 amino acids. In nucleotides, the CDR3 is TGTGCCAGCAGTGGGGGGGAGGGGATCTATAATTCACCCCTCCACTTT. Residues: CASSGGEGIYNSPLHF.

CDR3 DNA sequence: TGTGCCAGCAGGGTTGGACTCTCAAACACCGGGGAGCTGTTTTTT. Protein: CASRVGLSNTGELFF. V and J are TRBV9 and TRBJ2-2; D may be TRBD2 (5 bases). CDR1 and CDR2 from the germline V gene are SGDLS and YYNGEE. The CDR3 is 15 amino acids. V lost 5 bases and J 2 bases, leaving 13 bases between the germline ends.

The chain has TRBV27 and TRBJ2-5, with TRBD1 identical over 7 bases. CDR3 length: 18 residues. V dropped 4 bases and J dropped 4; count of bases not matched to a gene: 18. Germline CDR1 MNHEY, CDR2 SMNVEV (reference sequence). CDR3 bases: TGTGCCAGCAGTTCCCCGGGGACATCAGGGGGTTACGGAGAGACCCAGTACTTC. Translated: CASSSPGTSGGYGETQYF.

The V gene is TRBV5-4, the J gene TRBJ2-7; 8 bases line up with TRBD1. This CDR3 has 13 amino acids. Per germline, CDR1 SGHNT and CDR2 YYREEE (reference sequence). Unmatched junction bases numbered 4, after V lost 4 bases and J lost 4 bases. The DNA for the CDR3 is TGTGCCAGCAGCGCGGACAGGGATTACGAGCAGTACTTC. Translating it yields CASSADRDYEQYF. The entire variable domain, with the rest obtained from reference TRBV5-4 and TRBJ2-7, is as follows: ETGVTQSPTHLIKTRGQQVTLRCSSQSGHNTVSWYQQALGQGPQFIFQYYREEENGRGNFPPRFSGLQFPNYSSELNVNALELDDSALYLCASSADRDYEQYFGPGTRLTVT.

V and J are TRBV5-8 and TRBJ1-5; D call uncertain. CDR1 and CDR2 (germline): SGHTS, YDEGEE. The CDR3 length is 15 residues. Trimming took 6 bases from V and 3 from J, leaving 16 bases between them. This chain's CDR3 is CASIKTGSFNQPQHF. The CDR3 nucleotides read TGTGCCAGCATCAAAACGGGCAGCTTCAATCAGCCCCAGCATTTT.

CDR3 sequence: CASSRQGAGVNTEAFF. The CDR3 DNA is TGTGCCAGCTCACGGCAAGGGGCGGGAGTGAACACTGAAGCTTTCTTT. V gene TRBV18 combines with J gene TRBJ1-1, with D maybe TRBD1 (5 bases). The CDR3 sequence is 16 residues long. The germline gives CDR1 KGHSH, CDR2 LQKENI. V was pared by 4 bases and J by 0 bases, with 15 bases between.

The rearrangement links TRBV7-9 to TRBJ1-1; a weak D match, TRBD1 (5 bases). The V gene's germline CDR1 is SEHNR and CDR2 FQNEAQ (reference sequence). V was shortened by 5 bases and J by 6 bases, with 16 bases between the two germline ends. CDR3 length: 14 residues. Here the CDR3 DNA reads TGTGCCAGCAGCCCCACAACCGCGGGGCCTGAAGCTTTCTTT. Amino acid sequence: CASSPTTAGPEAFF.

The V gene is TRBV27, the J gene TRBJ2-7; the D is unclear. V was pared by 4 bases and J by 0 bases, with 13 bases between. Germline values: CDR1 MNHEY, CDR2 SMNVEV (reference sequence). The CDR3 has 15 amino acids. CDR3 nucleotide sequence: TGTGCCAGCAGTTCGTGGTCCCGAAGCTCCTACGAGCAGTACTTC. The encoded protein is CASSSWSRSSYEQYF.

This rearrangement joins TRBV19 to TRBJ2-5; D remains ambiguous. Trimming took off 4 bases at V and 2 bases at J, with 5 bases between the two ends. Germline V gene data show CDR1 as LNHDA and CDR2 as SQIVND (reference sequence). The CDR3 extends over 12 amino acids. The CDR3 nucleotides are TGTGCCAGTAGTAGCCGTCAAGAGACCCAGTACTTC. This translates into CASSSRQETQYF.

The chain carries TRBV18 and TRBJ2-3; no clear D gene. Germline CDR1 and CDR2: KGHSH and LQKENI. V dropped 0 bases and J dropped 0 bases, with 7 bases sitting between them. The CDR3 has 15 amino acids. CDR3 DNA sequence: TGTGCCAGCTCACCACCCCAGCGTAGCACAGATACGCAGTATTTT. It is translated as CASSPPQRSTDTQYF. Together with reference TRBV18 and TRBJ2-3, the CDR3 gives the full variable domain: NAGVMQNPRHLVRRRGQEARLRCSPMKGHSHVYWYRQLPEEGLKFMVYLQKENIIDESGMPKERFSAEFPKEGPSILRIQQVVRGDSAAYFCASSPPQRSTDTQYFGPGTRLTVL.

This sequence joins TRBV11-2 and TRBJ2-3; 13 bases line up with TRBD2. Germline CDR1 is SGHAT and CDR2 is FQNNGV. The length of the CDR3 is 18 residues. V lost 5 bases and J lost 5; bases outside the gene matches: 13. This CDR3 reads CASSRGGTSGARGDTQYF. The CDR3 DNA follows: TGTGCCAGCAGCCGCGGTGGGACTAGCGGGGCCCGTGGAGATACGCAGTATTTT.

The chain employs TRBV28 and TRBJ1-3; weak D call: TRBD1 (5 bases). CDR3 size: 14 residues. The V end was cut by 6 bases, the J end by 1 base, with 10 bases between. CDR1 and CDR2 (germline): MDHEN, SYDVKM. CDR3 coding DNA: TGTGCCAGCAGCCCGGGGGGGTCTGGAAACACCATATATTTT. It specifies CASSPGGSGNTIYF. The full variable domain, its missing parts supplied by reference TRBV28 and TRBJ1-3, is DVKVTQSSRYLVKRTGEKVFLECVQDMDHENMFWYRQDPGLGLRLIYFSYDVKMKEKGDIPEGYSVSREKKERFSLILESASTNQTSMYLCASSPGGSGNTIYFGEGSWLTVV.

V and J are TRBV2 and TRBJ1-3; D not certain. The germline V and J ends were trimmed by 3 bases and 6 bases, with 9 bases remaining between them. The germline CDR1 and CDR2 sequences are SNHLY and FYNNEI. The CDR3 loop spans 13 amino acids. The CDR3 loop reads CASSELRANTIYF. In DNA form, the CDR3 reads TGTGCCAGCAGTGAGTTGCGGGCAAACACCATATATTTT.

V and J are TRBV7-2 and TRBJ1-1; D uncertain. This CDR3 spans 14 amino acids. Germline loops: CDR1 SGHTA, CDR2 FQGNSA. V dropped 2 bases and J dropped 1 base, with 8 bases sitting between them. The CDR3 region has the DNA TGTGCCAGCAGCTTACTGGTCGCGAACACTGAAGCTTTCTTT. Residues: CASSLLVANTEAFF. The entire variable domain, with the rest obtained from reference TRBV7-2 and TRBJ1-1, is as follows: GAGVSQSPSNKVTEKGKDVELRCDPISGHTALYWYRQSLGQGLEFLIYFQGNSAPDKSGLPSDRFSAERTGGSVSTLTIQRTQQEDSAVYLCASSLLVANTEAFFGQGTRLTVV.

The CDR3 region has the DNA TGTGCCAGCAGTCGGATGGCCTACGAGCAGTACTTC. Protein sequence: CASSRMAYEQYF. The chain combines TRBV5-6 with TRBJ2-7; D is uncertain. This CDR3 comprises 12 residues. The germline V gene encodes CDR1 SGHDT and CDR2 YYEEEE. Trimming pared 5 bases from V and 2 bases from J, leaving 8 bases between.

The gene calls are TRBV5-4 and TRBJ1-2; TRBD1 agrees at 9 bases. V lost 4 bases to trimming and J lost 12 bases; unmatched junction nucleotides: 7. The CDR3 consists of 12 residues. CDR1 is SGHNT and CDR2 is YYREEE in the germline V gene (reference sequence). CDR3 in amino acids: CASSLPTGGNTF. The CDR3 bases are TGTGCCAGCAGCCTACCAACAGGGGGCAACACCTTC. The full variable domain, its missing parts supplied by reference TRBV5-4 and TRBJ1-2, is ETGVTQSPTHLIKTRGQQVTLRCSSQSGHNTVSWYQQALGQGPQFIFQYYREEENGRGNFPPRFSGLQFPNYSSELNVNALELDDSALYLCASSLPTGGNTFGSGTRLTVV.

The rearrangement joins TRBV28 to TRBJ2-7; possibly TRBD1 for D (6 bases). Per the germline V gene, CDR1 is MDHEN and CDR2 is SYDVKM. The CDR3 sequence is 14 residues long. Trimming cost V 1 base and J 4 bases, with 11 bases left between them. The CDR3 region is CASSLYQGQYEQYF. The CDR3, as DNA: TGTGCCAGCAGTTTATATCAGGGGCAATACGAGCAGTACTTC.

The V call is TRBV4-1, the J call TRBJ1-4; 9 nucleotides align to TRBD1. V shed 0 bases, J shed 7 bases, and the junction held 3 bases outside the gene matches. The CDR3 extends over 15 amino acids. Germline CDR1 is MGHRA and CDR2 is YSYEKL. The CDR3 sequence is CASSQEGQGSEKLFF. CDR3 nucleotide sequence: TGCGCCAGCAGCCAAGAGGGACAGGGTAGTGAAAAACTGTTTTTT.

J is TRBJ1-3 and V is TRBV5-1; weak D call: TRBD1 (5 bases). The germline V and J ends were trimmed by 4 bases and 2 bases, with 10 bases remaining between them. This CDR3 spans 14 amino acids. Germline V lookup: CDR1 SGHRS, CDR2 YFSETQ. CDR3 sequence reads: CASSPGAAGNTIYF. CDR3 bases: TGCGCCAGCAGCCCCGGGGCAGCTGGAAACACCATATATTTT. The entire variable domain, with the rest obtained from reference TRBV5-1 and TRBJ1-3, is as follows: KAGVTQTPRYLIKTRGQQVTLSCSPISGHRSVSWYQQTPGQGLQFLFEYFSETQRNKGNFPGRFSGRQFSNSRSEMNVSTLELGDSALYLCASSPGAAGNTIYFGEGSWLTVV.

This chain links TRBV6-5 with TRBJ1-1, with 9 bases identical to TRBD1. Germline trimming cut 7 bases from V and 0 bases from J; bases unmatched to any gene: 6. This CDR3 is 15 amino acids long. Germline V gene lookup returns CDR1 MNHEY and CDR2 SVGAGI. CDR3 DNA sequence: TGTGCCAGCACCGTACAGGGGGCTATGAACACTGAAGCTTTCTTT. Its translation: CASTVQGAMNTEAFF.

The chain is built from TRBV6-5 and TRBJ1-1, with no clear D. This CDR3 is 13 amino acids long. Trimming cost V 4 bases and J 6 bases, with 12 bases left between them. Germline V lookup: CDR1 MNHEY, CDR2 SVGAGI. The CDR3 loop is CASSSGPRAEAFF. CDR3 DNA sequence: TGTGCCAGCAGTTCCGGGCCTCGGGCTGAAGCTTTCTTT.

In its sample, this clone was seen once. The chain employs TRBV7-3 and TRBJ2-5; tentative D call: TRBD1 (6 bases). The CDR3 totals 13 residues. V lost 5 bases and J 2 bases, leaving 9 bases between the germline ends. Germline CDR1 SGHTA, CDR2 FQGTGA. The DNA for the CDR3 is TGTGCCAGCAGCACCCAGGGGCAAGAGACCCAGTACTTC. Translating it yields CASSTQGQETQYF.

The rearrangement joins TRBV10-3 to TRBJ2-1; 8 bases match TRBD1. The CDR3 contains 16 residues. Trimming cost V 3 bases and J 5 bases; bases outside gene matches: 9. Germline values: CDR1 ENHRY, CDR2 SYGVKD. DNA for the CDR3: TGTGCCATCAGTGAACCCGACAGGGGCAATGACAATGAGCAGTTCTTC. Amino acids: CAISEPDRGNDNEQFF.

This chain connects TRBV11-3 to TRBJ1-3; D ambiguous. The CDR3 totals 13 residues. V was cut by 6 bases and J by 0 bases, with 6 bases left in between. Germline loops: CDR1 SGHNT, CDR2 YENEEA. CDR3 bases: TGTGCCAGCAGTTTGCGCTCTGGAAACACCATATATTTT. Its protein is CASSLRSGNTIYF.

The chain is built from TRBV5-4 and TRBJ2-1; TRBD1 might be the D (5 bases). Germline V lookup: CDR1 SGHNT, CDR2 YYREEE (reference sequence). CDR3 length: 16 amino acids. Trimming took 6 bases from V and 9 from J, leaving 25 bases between them. CDR3 loop: CASTLRGSASVGEQFF. The DNA of the CDR3 is TGTGCCAGCACCCTAAGGGGTAGTGCATCGGTCGGTGAGCAGTTCTTC.

This clone was picked up a small number of times. This chain joins TRBV11-2 and TRBJ1-2; a possible D gene is TRBD1 (5 bases). Germline V lookup: CDR1 SGHAT, CDR2 FQNNGV. V lost 1 base and J lost 3, with 9 bases in between. This CDR3 comprises 14 residues. The CDR3 sequence: CASSLAGNDYGYTF. In DNA form, the CDR3 reads TGTGCCAGCAGCTTAGCAGGGAACGACTATGGCTACACCTTC. The full variable domain, completed using reference TRBV11-2 and TRBJ1-2, is EAGVAQSPRYKIIEKRQSVAFWCNPISGHATLYWYQQILGQGPKLLIQFQNNGVVDDSQLPKDRFSAERLKGVDSTLKIQPAKLEDSAVYLCASSLAGNDYGYTFGSGTRLTVV.